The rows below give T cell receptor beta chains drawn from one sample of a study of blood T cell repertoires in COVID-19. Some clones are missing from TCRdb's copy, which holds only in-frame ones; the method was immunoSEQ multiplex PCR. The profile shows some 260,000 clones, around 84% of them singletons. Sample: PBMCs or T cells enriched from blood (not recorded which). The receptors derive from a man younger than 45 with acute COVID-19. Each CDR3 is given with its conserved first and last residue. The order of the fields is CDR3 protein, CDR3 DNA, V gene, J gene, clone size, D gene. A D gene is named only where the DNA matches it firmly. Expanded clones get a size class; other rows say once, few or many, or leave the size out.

CASSSQMGGAEAFF	TGTGCCAGCAGCTCACAAATGGGGGGGGCTGAAGCTTTCTTT	TRBV9	TRBJ1-1	NA	NA
CATQQSPDGGLFF	TGTGCCACCCAACAGAGCCCCGACGGTGGACTGTTTTTT	TRBV5-6	TRBJ1-4	NA	NA
CASSPTLRRGSNQPQHF	TGTGCCAGCAGCCCCACCCTGAGGAGGGGAAGCAATCAGCCCCAGCATTTT	TRBV27	TRBJ1-5	NA	NA
CASSGQLAGAYNEQFF	TGTGCCAGCAGCGGGCAACTAGCGGGAGCTTACAATGAGCAGTTCTTC	TRBV9	TRBJ2-1	NA	TRBD2
CASSLGGQLGSPLHF	TGTGCCAGCAGCTTAGGCGGTCAACTAGGCTCACCCCTCCACTTT	TRBV7-2	TRBJ1-6	NA	NA
CASSSRDRGDQETQYF	TGTGCCAGCAGTTCACGGGACAGGGGAGATCAAGAGACCCAGTACTTC	TRBV28	TRBJ2-5	NA	TRBD1
CASSVAENQPQHF	TGTGCCAGCAGCGTAGCCGAGAATCAGCCCCAGCATTTT	TRBV9	TRBJ1-5	NA	NA
CASSFRGAEAFF	TGTGCCAGCAGTTTTAGGGGCGCTGAAGCTTTCTTT	TRBV27	TRBJ1-1	NA	NA
CASRRHLESYGYTF	TGTGCCAGCAGAAGACACCTTGAATCCTATGGCTACACCTTC	TRBV6-5	TRBJ1-2	NA	NA
CASSLATGTNTGELFF	TGTGCCAGCAGCTTAGCTACGGGGACGAACACCGGGGAGCTGTTTTTT	TRBV7-9	TRBJ2-2	NA	NA
CASSWTSGSDEQFF	TGTGCCAGCAGCTGGACTAGCGGGAGTGATGAGCAGTTCTTC	TRBV11-1	TRBJ2-1	NA	TRBD2
CASINTDRKFRGTEAFF	TGTGCCAGCATCAATACTGACAGAAAATTTAGGGGCACTGAAGCTTTCTTT	TRBV28	TRBJ1-1	NA	NA
CASSKDRSPYNEQFF	TGTGCCAGCAGCAAGGACAGGTCCCCCTACAATGAGCAGTTCTTC	TRBV11-3	TRBJ2-1	NA	TRBD1
CASSLEGVVAPGELFF	TGCGCCAGCAGCCTCGAAGGGGTGGTAGCCCCCGGGGAGCTGTTTTTT	TRBV4-1	TRBJ2-2	NA	NA
CATKGGQHSNQPQHF	TGTGCCACCAAGGGCGGGCAGCATAGCAATCAGCCCCAGCATTTT	TRBV19	TRBJ1-5	NA	NA
CASSQPGPNQPQHF	TGTGCCAGCAGCCAACCCGGTCCCAATCAGCCCCAGCATTTT	TRBV3-1/TRBV3-2	TRBJ1-5	NA	NA
CASSLIWGDTGELFF	TGTGCCAGCAGCTTAATTTGGGGGGACACCGGGGAGCTGTTTTTT	TRBV7-9	TRBJ2-2	NA	NA
CASREGNTIYF	TGTGCCAGCAGAGAGGGAAACACCATATATTTT	TRBV7-9	TRBJ1-3	NA	NA
CASSLLAGGHNEQFF	TGCGCCAGCAGCCTTCTAGCGGGGGGGCACAATGAGCAGTTCTTC	TRBV5-1	TRBJ2-1	NA	TRBD2
CAWSRFGVTWTEAFF	TGTGCCTGGAGCCGATTCGGGGTTACGTGGACTGAAGCTTTCTTT	TRBV30	TRBJ1-1	NA	NA
CASSTNRGTDTQYF	TGTGCCAGCAGTACCAACAGGGGCACAGATACGCAGTATTTT	TRBV2	TRBJ2-3	NA	NA
CASSEALGVAGGAPFF	NA	TRBV2	TRBJ2-1	NA	NA
CASTPTGVQGNTEAFF	TGTGCCAGCACCCCAACAGGGGTTCAGGGGAACACTGAAGCTTTCTTT	TRBV5-1	TRBJ1-1	NA	TRBD1
CASSPGRGLTEAFF	TGTGCCAGCTCACCAGGTCGGGGTTTGACTGAAGCTTTCTTT	TRBV18	TRBJ1-1	few	NA
CASSHRRQGATDTQYF	TGTGCCAGCAGCCACCGTCGACAGGGGGCCACAGATACGCAGTATTTT	TRBV5-4	TRBJ2-3	NA	TRBD1
CASSTPQGANGNEQFF	TGTGCCAGCAGTACGCCACAGGGGGCTAATGGCAATGAGCAGTTCTTC	TRBV27	TRBJ2-1	NA	TRBD1
CASSHDGTGVETQYF	TGTGCCAGCTCCCACGACGGGACAGGGGTTGAGACCCAGTACTTC	TRBV18	TRBJ2-5	NA	TRBD1
CASSYYGTGEGYTF	TGTGCCAGCAGTTACTATGGGACAGGGGAGGGCTACACCTTC	TRBV6-5	TRBJ1-2	few	TRBD1
CASQTGTDNGYTF	TGTGCCAGCCAAACCGGGACAGACAATGGCTACACCTTC	TRBV18	TRBJ1-2	NA	TRBD1
CSVGGTGASETQYF	TGCAGCGTTGGTGGGACAGGGGCGTCTGAGACCCAGTACTTC	TRBV29-1	TRBJ2-5	NA	TRBD1
CATSDPRPGGYEKLFF	TGTGCCACCAGTGATCCCCGGCCAGGGGGTTATGAAAAACTGTTTTTT	TRBV24-1	TRBJ1-4	once	TRBD1
CASSLGEAGTQYF	TGTGCCAGCAGCCTGGGCGAGGCGGGGACCCAGTACTTC	TRBV5-1	TRBJ2-5	NA	NA
CASSVDRENYGYTF	TGTGCCAGCAGCGTGGACAGGGAAAACTATGGCTACACCTTC	TRBV7-2	TRBJ1-2	NA	TRBD1
CASRIGQDHGYTF	TGTGCCAGCAGAATCGGACAGGACCATGGCTACACCTTC	TRBV5-4	TRBJ1-2	NA	TRBD1
CASSLPSGTTNEKLFF	TGCGCCAGCAGCTTGCCATCCGGGACAACTAATGAAAAACTGTTTTTT	TRBV5-1	TRBJ1-4	NA	NA
CASSPQKAGELFF	TGTGCCAGCAGTCCACAGAAAGCCGGGGAGCTGTTTTTT	TRBV7-2	TRBJ2-2	few	NA